Included here is one T cell receptor beta chain sequence, with context. Its matching antigen is unknown. The data were obtained in a study of Ad26.COV2.S vaccination and SARS-CoV-2 variants. The treatment here: 19 received Ad26.COV2.S at low or high dose, single or two shots; 5 received placebo; per-sample allocation not given. Specimens were obtained on day 63 following the first vaccine or placebo injection. The data were produced by immunoSEQ multiplex PCR, yet TCRdb's version contains in-frame clones alone and is incomplete. Of 300,000 to 400,000 clones in the sample, around 90% are singletons; the top ten hold around 5.5%. Study conclusions and caveats: It was reported that spike-specific CD8+ and CD4+ T cell responses were substantially broad after vaccination. Estimates derived from TCR breadth and depth analyses may have underestimated total T cell responses.

Trimming cost V 1 base and J 2 bases; bases outside gene matches: 7. The CDR3 spans 16 residues. Looked up from germline, CDR1 is MDHEN and CDR2 is SYDVKM. Sequences were derived from peripheral blood, sampled in a trial of Ad26.COV2.S vaccine versus placebo. This sequence originates from a person aged 18-60 years who received the Ad26.COV2.S COVID-19 vaccine or a placebo. J is TRBJ2-5 and V is TRBV28; 7 nucleotides align to TRBD1. The CDR3 DNA reads as TGTGCCAGCAGTTTATACGAGGGGACAGCTCAAGAGACCCAGTACTTC. It is translated as CASSLYEGTAQETQYF.